This TCR beta chain was identified during a study of shared clonotypes between healthy human individuals. The table came from immunoSEQ multiplex PCR; TCRdb's copy has only in-frame clones and leaves some out. This table has about 1.9 million clones, about 93% appearing once. Naive CD8 cells, CD45RO-negative and positively selected for CCR7, excluded terminally differentiated effector memory CD45RA+ cells. The CDR3 spans 14 residues. CDR1 is MNHEY and CDR2 is SVGAGI in the germline V gene. Germline trimming cut 5 bases from V and 6 bases from J; bases unmatched to any gene: 7. The chain joins TRBV6-5 to TRBJ2-1; TRBD1 matches at 7 bases. This sequence originates from a man aged 18-30 years in good health. Some clones in this sample may be carry-over from other donors' samples. Specimen: naive CD8+ T cells from PBMCs. In nucleotides, the CDR3 is TGTGCCAGCAGTCGACAGGGCACGGGCAATGAGCAGTTCTTC. This sequence encodes CASSRQGTGNEQFF.